What follows describes a single T cell receptor beta chain. Its antigen is as yet unknown. This sample is part of a study of T cell responses to AZD1222 COVID-19 vaccine. Overall study results and limits: The donors showed a predominance of white British ancestry and of females, with possible underestimation of clonal diversity. With dominance at 160-218 and 743-854, vaccine-associated CD4 TCRs spanned spike. Recipients of AZD1222 seropositive at baseline numbered only five or six. Spike-specific TCRs gained breadth and depth after people received two AZD1222 doses.

The assay was immunoSEQ multiplex PCR, and TCRdb's table has in-frame clones only and misses some. The sample contains about 42,000 clones, about 91% of which appear only once. Sequencing used peripheral blood, obtained 28 days after the second AZD1222 dose. The clonotype was recovered from an adult who received the AZD1222 COVID-19 vaccine.

The CDR3 DNA follows: TGCAGCGTTGTGAGTTTGGGGCAGGGAAGGACTGAAGCTTTCTTT. It is translated as CSVVSLGQGRTEAFF. This chain joins TRBV29-1 and TRBJ1-1, with a possible D match to TRBD1 (5 bases). CDR3 length equals 15 residues. Looked up from germline, CDR1 is SQVTM and CDR2 is ANQGSEA. V dropped 4 bases and J dropped 5 bases, with 20 bases sitting between them.